This T cell receptor (beta chain) was obtained from a study of blood T cell repertoires in COVID-19. Study details: Nucleic acid was either cDNA or gDNA, and it came from T cells, B-cell-depleted T cells, or PBMCs.

The CDR3 loop spans 15 amino acids. After removal of 0 bases from V and 9 bases from J, the junction contained 3 bases not matched to a gene. CDR1 ENHRY and CDR2 SYGVKD come from the germline V gene. Under the authors' procedure: Reference gene primer amplification gave estimated nucleated cell counts. Method: immunoSEQ multiplex PCR; TCRdb's copy keeps in-frame clones and lacks some. V, J and clone size are taken as reported in that table, and D and trimming were inferred from the DNA itself. Of more than 110,000 clones listed, about 90% are singletons. V is TRBV10-3 and J is TRBJ2-1, with 12 bases matching TRBD2. The specimen was peripheral blood. This TCR derives from a man aged 50-60 years with active or convalescent COVID-19. The CDR3 reads CAISESSSGRGEQFF. CDR3 nucleotide sequence: TGTGCCATCAGTGAGTCGTCTAGCGGGAGGGGTGAGCAGTTCTTC.